These 10 T cell receptor beta chains were sequenced from one sample in a study of T cells in placental villitis. The libraries were made with immunoSEQ v4. Sequencing used immunoSEQ multiplex PCR; TCRdb keeps in-frame clones, though not all of them. The sample lists roughly 500 clones; around 97% were seen once. The sequencing input was placental tissue containing maternal and fetal cells. These receptor sequences come from a human donor in good health; the placental T cells may come from both mother and fetus.

V usage is TRBV5-4 and J usage is TRBJ2-3, with TRBD1 matching over 11 bases. CDR3 length: 14 residues. CDR1 and CDR2 (germline): SGHNT, YYREEE (reference sequence). As DNA, the CDR3 is TGTGCTATTAGGGGACAGGGGGGCACAGATACGCAGTATTTT. It yields the protein CAIRGQGGTDTQYF.

The chain has TRBV11-3 and TRBJ2-1; no definite D call. With 6 bases removed from V and 6 bases from J, the gap between germline ends came to 9 bases. Germline loops: CDR1 SGHNT, CDR2 YENEEA. The CDR3 is 12 amino acids. The CDR3 protein is CASSPYGNEQFF. Here the CDR3 DNA reads TGTGCCAGCAGTCCCTACGGCAATGAGCAGTTCTTC.

V gene TRBV5-1 combines with J gene TRBJ1-3; 10 positions match TRBD1. Germline values: CDR1 SGHRS, CDR2 YFSETQ. CDR3 length: 16 residues. Unmatched junction bases numbered 5, after V lost 4 bases and J lost 1 base. The CDR3 here is CASSLTGGASGNTIYF. The CDR3 DNA follows: TGCGCCAGCAGCCTGACAGGGGGCGCGTCTGGAAACACCATATATTTT.

This chain uses TRBV20-1 with TRBJ2-1; the D gene is possibly TRBD1 (6 bases). From germline, CDR1 is DFQATT and CDR2 SNEGSKA (reference sequence). V lost 3 bases to trimming and J lost 5 bases, with 17 bases between them. The CDR3 length is 15 residues. The CDR3 loop reads CSASKGPGANNEQFF. The CDR3 DNA reads TGCAGTGCTAGTAAGGGGCCAGGGGCGAACAATGAGCAGTTCTTC.

V and J are TRBV19 and TRBJ2-4; 16 bases match TRBD2. With 3 bases clipped from V and 7 bases from J, the junction kept 3 bases outside the gene matches. This CDR3 spans 16 amino acids. In germline, CDR1 is LNHDA, CDR2 SQIVND (reference sequence). The DNA of the CDR3 is TGTGCCAGTAGTATGGGACTAGCGGGGGGGCTTAACATTCAGTACTTC. This gives the protein CASSMGLAGGLNIQYF.

This rearrangement joins TRBV2 to TRBJ1-6, with D maybe TRBD1 (5 bases). Germline lookup yields CDR1 SNHLY and CDR2 FYNNEI. V was shortened by 2 bases and J by 2 bases, with 13 bases between the two germline ends. The CDR3 runs to 17 residues. CDR3: CASSERGRPPYNSPLHF. The CDR3 nucleotides are TGTGCCAGCAGTGAAAGGGGCAGGCCACCCTATAATTCACCCCTCCACTTT.

The chain employs TRBV3-1 (or the pseudogene TRBV3-2) and TRBJ2-3; no clear D. The CDR3 is 13 residues long. Germline CDR1 reads LGHDT; CDR2 reads YNNKEL (reference sequence). V was pared by 1 base and J by 5 bases, with 7 bases between. The CDR3 DNA reads TGTGCCAGCAGCCAAGTCCCTGGAGATACGCAGTATTTT. Its translation is CASSQVPGDTQYF.

The V and J genes are TRBV30 and TRBJ1-2; no firm D call. The germline gives CDR1 GTSNPN, CDR2 SVGIG (reference sequence). The germline V and J ends were trimmed by 3 bases and 4 bases, with 24 bases remaining between them. This CDR3 comprises 17 residues. This CDR3 is CAWSDPPPRKLSYGYTF. CDR3 in DNA: TGTGCCTGGAGCGATCCGCCCCCCCGTAAATTGTCCTATGGCTACACCTTC.

The chain employs TRBV7-9 and TRBJ2-7; tentatively, D is TRBD2 (5 bases). CDR3 length: 12 amino acids. Germline V gene lookup returns CDR1 SEHNR and CDR2 FQNEAQ (reference sequence). Trimming left V 1 base short and J 6 bases short, with 7 bases between. The CDR3 loop reads CASSLELGEQYF. The CDR3 DNA reads TGTGCCAGCAGCTTAGAACTAGGCGAGCAGTACTTC.

This chain connects TRBV27 to TRBJ1-3; no clear D gene. V was pared by 4 bases and J by 0 bases, with 4 bases between. The CDR3 totals 13 residues. CDR1 is MNHEY and CDR2 is SMNVEV in the germline V gene (reference sequence). The CDR3 is CASSSGSGNTIYF. Written as DNA, the CDR3 is TGTGCCAGCAGTTCAGGCTCTGGAAACACCATATATTTT.